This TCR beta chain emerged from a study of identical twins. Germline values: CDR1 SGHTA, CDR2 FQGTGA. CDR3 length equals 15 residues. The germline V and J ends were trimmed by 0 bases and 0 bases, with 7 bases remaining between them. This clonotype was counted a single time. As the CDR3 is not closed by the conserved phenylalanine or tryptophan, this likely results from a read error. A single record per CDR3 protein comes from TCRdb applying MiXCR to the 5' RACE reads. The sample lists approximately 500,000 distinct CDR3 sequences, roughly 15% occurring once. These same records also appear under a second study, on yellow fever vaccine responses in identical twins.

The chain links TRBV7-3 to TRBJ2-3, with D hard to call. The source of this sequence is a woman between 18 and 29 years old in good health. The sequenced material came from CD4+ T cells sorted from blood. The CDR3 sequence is CASSLTLSSTDTQYY. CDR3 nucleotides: TGTGCCAGCAGCTTAACCCTGTCTAGCACAGATACGCAGTATTAT.